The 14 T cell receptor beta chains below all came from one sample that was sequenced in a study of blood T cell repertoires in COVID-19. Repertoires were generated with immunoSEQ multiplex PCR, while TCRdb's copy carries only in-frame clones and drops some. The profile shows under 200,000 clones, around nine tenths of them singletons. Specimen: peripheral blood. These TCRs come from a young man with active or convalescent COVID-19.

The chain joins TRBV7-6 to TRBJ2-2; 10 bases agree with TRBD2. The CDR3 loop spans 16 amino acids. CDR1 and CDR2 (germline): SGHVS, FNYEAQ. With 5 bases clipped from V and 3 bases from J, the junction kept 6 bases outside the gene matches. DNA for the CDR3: TGTGCCAGCAGCCCTGCTAGCGGGGGATACACCGGGGAGCTGTTTTTT. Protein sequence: CASSPASGGYTGELFF.

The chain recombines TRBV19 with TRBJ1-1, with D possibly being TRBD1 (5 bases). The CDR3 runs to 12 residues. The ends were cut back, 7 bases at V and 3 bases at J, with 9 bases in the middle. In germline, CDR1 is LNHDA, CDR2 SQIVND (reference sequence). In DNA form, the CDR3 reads TGTGCCAGTATAGGGGCGGACACTGAAGCTTTCTTT. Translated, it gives CASIGADTEAFF.

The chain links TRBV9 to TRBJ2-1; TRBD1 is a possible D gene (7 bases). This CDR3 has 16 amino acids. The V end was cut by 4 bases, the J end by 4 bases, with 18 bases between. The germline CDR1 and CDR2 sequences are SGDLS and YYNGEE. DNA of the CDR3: TGTGCCAGCAGCCCTCAGGGGGGCCGCCTGTACAATGAGCAGTTCTTC. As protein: CASSPQGGRLYNEQFF.

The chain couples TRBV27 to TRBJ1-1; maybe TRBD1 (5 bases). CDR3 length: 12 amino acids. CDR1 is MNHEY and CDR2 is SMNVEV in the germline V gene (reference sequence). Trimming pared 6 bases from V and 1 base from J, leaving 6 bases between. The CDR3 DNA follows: TGTGCCAGCAGCCAGGGGAACACTGAAGCTTTCTTT. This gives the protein CASSQGNTEAFF.

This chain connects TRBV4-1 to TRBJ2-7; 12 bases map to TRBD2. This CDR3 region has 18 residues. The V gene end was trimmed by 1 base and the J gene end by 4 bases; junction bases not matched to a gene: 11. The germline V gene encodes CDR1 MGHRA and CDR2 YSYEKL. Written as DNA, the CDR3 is TGCGCCAGCAGCCAAGGGCTAGCGGGAGGGCGTAAAAGGTACGAGCAGTACTTC. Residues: CASSQGLAGGRKRYEQYF.

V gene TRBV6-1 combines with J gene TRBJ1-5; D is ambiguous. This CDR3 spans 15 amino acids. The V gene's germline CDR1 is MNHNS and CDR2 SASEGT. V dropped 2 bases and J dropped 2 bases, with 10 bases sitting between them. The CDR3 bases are TGTGCCAGCAGTGAACAGGCAGGCCGCAATCAGCCCCAGCATTTT. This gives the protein CASSEQAGRNQPQHF.

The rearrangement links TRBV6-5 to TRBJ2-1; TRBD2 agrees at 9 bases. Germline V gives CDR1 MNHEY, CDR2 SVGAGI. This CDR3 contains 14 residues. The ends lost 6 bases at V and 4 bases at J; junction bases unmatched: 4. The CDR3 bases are TGTGCCAGCAGCCGCGGGGGGGAGTACAATGAGCAGTTCTTC. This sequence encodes CASSRGGEYNEQFF.

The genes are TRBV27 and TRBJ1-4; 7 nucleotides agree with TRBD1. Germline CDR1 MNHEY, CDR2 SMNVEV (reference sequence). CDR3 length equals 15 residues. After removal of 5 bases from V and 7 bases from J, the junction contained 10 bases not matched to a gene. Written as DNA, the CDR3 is TGTGCCAGCAGTCCTAGGGACAGACAGAGTGAAAAACTGTTTTTT. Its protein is CASSPRDRQSEKLFF. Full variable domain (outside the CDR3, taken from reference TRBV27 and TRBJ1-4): EAQVTQNPRYLITVTGKKLTVTCSQNMNHEYMSWYRQDPGLGLRQIYYSMNVEVTDKGDVPEGYKVSRKEKRNFPLILESPSPNQTSLYFCASSPRDRQSEKLFFGSGTQLSVL.

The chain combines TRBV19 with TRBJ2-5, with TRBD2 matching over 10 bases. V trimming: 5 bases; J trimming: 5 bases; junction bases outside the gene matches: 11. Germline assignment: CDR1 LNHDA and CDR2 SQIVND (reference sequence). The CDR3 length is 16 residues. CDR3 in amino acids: CASSSSGAGGLETQYF. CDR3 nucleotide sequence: TGTGCCAGTAGTTCTTCTGGAGCGGGAGGGCTTGAGACCCAGTACTTC. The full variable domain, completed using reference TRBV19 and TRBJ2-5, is DGGITQSPKYLFRKEGQNVTLSCEQNLNHDAMYWYRQDPGQGLRLIYYSQIVNDFQKGDIAEGYSVSREKKESFPLTVTSAQKNPTAFYLCASSSSGAGGLETQYFGPGTRLLVL.

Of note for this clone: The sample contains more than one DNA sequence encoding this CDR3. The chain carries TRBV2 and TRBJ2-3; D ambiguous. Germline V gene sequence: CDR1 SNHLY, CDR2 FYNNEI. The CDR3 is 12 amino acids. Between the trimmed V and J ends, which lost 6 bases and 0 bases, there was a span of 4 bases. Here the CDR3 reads CASSYSTDTQYF. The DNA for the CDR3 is TGTGCCAGCAGCTATAGCACAGATACGCAGTATTTT.

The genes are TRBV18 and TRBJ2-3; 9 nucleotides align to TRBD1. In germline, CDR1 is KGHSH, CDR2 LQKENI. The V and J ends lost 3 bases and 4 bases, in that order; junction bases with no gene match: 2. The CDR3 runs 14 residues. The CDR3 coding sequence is TGTGCCAGCTCACCGACAGGGGGGCCAGATACGCAGTATTTT. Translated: CASSPTGGPDTQYF.

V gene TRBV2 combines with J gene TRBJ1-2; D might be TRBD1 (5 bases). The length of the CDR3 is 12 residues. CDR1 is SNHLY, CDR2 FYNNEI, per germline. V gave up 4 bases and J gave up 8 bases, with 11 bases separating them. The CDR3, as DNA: TGTGCCAGCAGTGCGGAGGGGTACGGCTACACCTTC. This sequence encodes CASSAEGYGYTF.

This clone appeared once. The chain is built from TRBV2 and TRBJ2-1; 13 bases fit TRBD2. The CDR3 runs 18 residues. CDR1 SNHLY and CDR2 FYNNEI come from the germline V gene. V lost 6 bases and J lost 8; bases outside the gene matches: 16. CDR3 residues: CASSDEKTSGGYDDEQFF. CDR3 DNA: TGTGCCAGCAGCGACGAGAAGACTAGCGGGGGGTATGATGATGAGCAGTTCTTC.

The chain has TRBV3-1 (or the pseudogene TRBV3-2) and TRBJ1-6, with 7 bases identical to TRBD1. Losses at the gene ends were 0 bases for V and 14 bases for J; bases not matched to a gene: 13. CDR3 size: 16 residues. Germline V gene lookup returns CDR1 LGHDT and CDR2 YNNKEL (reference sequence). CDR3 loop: CASSQDFRTGRMTLHF. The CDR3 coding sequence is TGTGCCAGCAGCCAAGACTTCAGGACAGGACGGATGACCCTCCACTTT.